This entry lists 13 T cell receptor beta chains sequenced from one sample in a study of cytomegalovirus exposure and HLA in healthy donors. Primers: 60 Vbeta forward and 13 Jbeta reverse. Produced via immunoSEQ multiplex PCR; TCRdb's table is partial and in-frame only. Found here are about 180,000 clones, around 84% of them singletons; the top ten hold 0.95% to 1.5%. Source material: PBMCs. These receptors all stem from a girl aged 2-15 years in good health and CMV-seropositive.

The chain links TRBV13 to TRBJ1-2, with D perhaps TRBD1 (6 bases). The germline V gene encodes CDR1 PRHDT and CDR2 FYEKMQ (reference sequence). V shed 6 bases and J shed 5 bases, with 13 bases lying between them. CDR3 length equals 13 residues. The CDR3 spells CASSVVGAYGYTF. Written as DNA, the CDR3 is TGTGCCAGCAGTGTGGTGGGGGCTTATGGCTACACCTTC.

The chain combines TRBV9 with TRBJ2-3, with D perhaps TRBD1 (5 bases). Per germline, CDR1 SGDLS and CDR2 YYNGEE. V gave up 4 bases and J gave up 6 bases, with 15 bases separating them. CDR3 length: 14 residues. This CDR3 is CASSPKGLGDTQYF. CDR3 coding DNA: TGTGCCAGCAGCCCCAAGGGGTTGGGGGATACGCAGTATTTT.

The chain carries TRBV2 and TRBJ1-2; D is possibly TRBD1 (5 bases). The CDR3 has 13 amino acids. Germline values: CDR1 SNHLY, CDR2 FYNNEI. V lost 2 bases and J lost 6, with 10 bases in between. The CDR3 is CASSERGRDGYTF. CDR3 DNA: TGTGCCAGCAGTGAAAGAGGCAGGGATGGCTACACCTTC.

The chain employs TRBV6-1 and TRBJ1-5; the D is unclear. The CDR3 sequence is 13 residues long. CDR1 and CDR2 from the germline V gene are MNHNS and SASEGT. The V and J ends lost 5 bases and 6 bases respectively, with 11 bases between them. As DNA, the CDR3 is TGTGCCAGCAGTCCACGCGTCGGTCAGCCCCAGCATTTT. It is translated as CASSPRVGQPQHF.

This rearrangement joins TRBV6-5 to TRBJ1-2; D is ambiguous. V was shortened by 6 bases and J by 4 bases, with 9 bases between the two germline ends. The germline gives CDR1 MNHEY, CDR2 SVGAGI. The CDR3 loop spans 12 amino acids. This CDR3 is CASRRSPYGYTF. The DNA of the CDR3 is TGTGCCAGCAGGAGAAGCCCCTATGGCTACACCTTC.

The J gene is TRBJ1-5, the V gene TRBV6-1; unclear D gene. Trimming removed 7 bases at V and 3 bases at J, with 10 bases between. The CDR3 is 13 amino acids. The germline gives CDR1 MNHNS, CDR2 SASEGT. The CDR3 region is CASIRGLNQPQHF. Written as DNA, the CDR3 is TGTGCCAGCATCCGGGGTCTCAATCAGCCCCAGCATTTT.

V usage is TRBV5-1 and J usage is TRBJ2-7; D is ambiguous. Germline V gene data show CDR1 as SGHRS and CDR2 as YFSETQ. The CDR3 is 14 residues long. Trimming cost V 1 base and J 1 base, with 9 bases left between them. The CDR3 bases are TGCGCCAGCAGCTTGCGCGACAATTCCTACGAGCAGTACTTC. Protein sequence: CASSLRDNSYEQYF.

Here the CDR3 DNA reads TGTGCCAGCTCACCATTCTGGGGAGGTGGCGGCTACACCTTC. The encoded protein is CASSPFWGGGGYTF. The V call is TRBV18, the J call TRBJ1-2, with D hard to call. The length of the CDR3 is 14 residues. The ends were cut back, 2 bases at V and 8 bases at J, with 15 bases in the middle. Germline CDR1 KGHSH, CDR2 LQKENI.

This chain uses TRBV5-6 with TRBJ2-5, with D possibly being TRBD2 (6 bases). The V gene lost 6 bases and the J gene lost 1 base, with 25 bases spanning the gap. CDR1 and CDR2 (germline): SGHDT, YYEEEE. This CDR3 has 18 amino acids. CDR3 residues: CASNQGHRWGRSQETQYF. The DNA for the CDR3 is TGTGCCAGCAACCAAGGCCATAGATGGGGGAGGAGCCAAGAGACCCAGTACTTC.

V gene TRBV6-5 combines with J gene TRBJ2-5, with D uncertain. The J call is uncertain, as TRBJ2-7 better fits the DNA end. In germline, CDR1 is MNHEY, CDR2 SVGAGI. The CDR3 spans 13 residues. CDR3 region: CASSYSIGGEQYF. In DNA form, the CDR3 reads TGTGCCAGCAGTTACTCGATAGGCGGCGAGCAGTACTTC.

The rearrangement uses TRBV28 and TRBJ2-6; D is possibly TRBD1 (6 bases). Per the germline V gene, CDR1 is MDHEN and CDR2 is SYDVKM. CDR3 size: 16 residues. With 5 bases removed from V and 1 base from J, the gap between germline ends came to 12 bases. CDR3 sequence (DNA): TGTGCCAGCAGTCGACGAGGGGGTTCTGGGGCCAACGTCCTGACTTTC. It encodes CASSRRGGSGANVLTF.

This sequence joins TRBV6-1 and TRBJ2-5, with 7 bases fitting TRBD2. The end of the DNA fits TRBJ2-7 better, so the J call may be wrong. The V gene's germline CDR1 is MNHNS and CDR2 SASEGT. This CDR3 has 17 amino acids. The CDR3 spells CASSESSGTTNSYEQYF. The CDR3 DNA is TGTGCCAGCAGTGAATCATCCGGGACTACCAACTCCTACGAGCAGTACTTC.

The chain is built from TRBV15 and TRBJ2-6, with 7 bases lining up with TRBD1. The CDR3 covers 18 residues. Trimming at V came to 0 bases and at J to 4 bases, leaving 9 bases not matched to a gene. CDR1 and CDR2 from the germline V gene are LNHNV and YYDKDF (reference sequence). The CDR3 here is CATSRDTGAILGANVLTF. The CDR3 DNA reads TGTGCCACCAGCAGAGATACAGGGGCAATTCTAGGGGCCAACGTCCTGACTTTC. Together with reference TRBV15 and TRBJ2-6, the CDR3 gives the full variable domain: DAMVIQNPRYQVTQFGKPVTLSCSQTLNHNVMYWYQQKSSQAPKLLFHYYDKDFNNEADTPDNFQSRRPNTSFCFLDIRSPGLGDTAMYLCATSRDTGAILGANVLTFGAGSRLTVL.